The source of this T cell receptor (beta chain) is a study of T cells in localized non-small cell lung cancer. Whole-study results and caveats: It remains possible that heterogeneity exists, since only one tumor region was sequenced. Uninvolved adjacent lung had the highest recorded T cell clonality, with tumor below it. Adjacent lung was found to contain a median around 56 of the top 100 tumor clones. Longer overall survival was linked to higher blood T cell density.

Profiled with immunoSEQ multiplex PCR; TCRdb holds only in-frame clones, not every one. The table lists around 2,000 clones, roughly a third of them singletons. Comments on this clone: Its antigen remains unidentified.

V was cut by 3 bases and J by 6 bases, with 21 bases left in between. Germline CDR1 LNHDA, CDR2 SQIVND (reference sequence). This CDR3 has 17 amino acids. The TCR comes from a male donor aged 60 or older with stage I squamous cell lung carcinoma. The starting material was lung tumor tissue, obtained before any cancer treatment. The chain uses TRBV19 and TRBJ2-1; weak D call: TRBD2 (5 bases). Here the CDR3 reads CASSIRSGGASTNEQFF. CDR3 DNA sequence: TGTGCCAGTAGTATCAGGAGCGGCGGAGCTTCGACCAATGAGCAGTTCTTC.